The rows below give T cell receptor beta chains drawn from one sample of a study of cytomegalovirus exposure and HLA in healthy donors. Method: immunoSEQ multiplex PCR; TCRdb's copy keeps in-frame clones and lacks some. Among fewer than 200,000 clones, approximately 81% were seen once, and the ten largest hold 5.5% to 8%. Source material: PBMCs. These TCRs come from a woman younger than 45 in good health and CMV-seropositive. Each CDR3 is given with its conserved first and last residue. Fields, in order: CDR3 protein, CDR3 DNA, D gene, J gene, clone size, V gene. A D gene is named only where the DNA matches it firmly. Size is omitted from some rows. Given values are once, few, many or a class for expanded clones.

CDR3: CSVGEGNYGYTF
DNA: TGCAGCGTTGGGGAGGGAAACTATGGCTACACCTTC
D: .
J: TRBJ1-2
size: .
V: TRBV29-1

CDR3: CASSLGQNYGYTF
DNA: TGTGCCAGCAGCCTCGGACAGAACTATGGCTACACCTTC
D: .
J: TRBJ1-2
size: .
V: TRBV7-3

CDR3: CASSQDYRIGELFF
DNA: TGCGCCAGCAGCCAAGATTACAGGATCGGGGAGCTGTTTTTT
D: .
J: TRBJ2-2
size: .
V: TRBV4-3

CDR3: CAISESYGGNQPQHF
DNA: TGTGCCATCAGTGAGTCTTACGGGGGCAATCAGCCCCAGCATTTT
D: .
J: TRBJ1-5
size: .
V: TRBV10-3

CDR3: CASSPAPGTAYEQYF
DNA: TGTGCCAGCAGCCCAGCTCCAGGGACTGCCTACGAGCAGTACTTC
D: .
J: TRBJ2-7
size: once
V: TRBV7-8

CDR3: CASSYQGTYEQYF
DNA: TGTGCCAGCAGCTACCAGGGAACCTACGAGCAGTACTTC
D: .
J: TRBJ2-7
size: .
V: TRBV7-4

CDR3: CASSDTGAETQYF
DNA: TGTGCCAGCAGCGATACAGGGGCGGAGACCCAGTACTTC
D: TRBD1
J: TRBJ2-5
size: .
V: TRBV28

CDR3: CAWMRGRDEAFF
DNA: TGTGCCTGGATGCGGGGTAGGGATGAAGCTTTCTTT
D: .
J: TRBJ1-1
size: .
V: TRBV30

CDR3: CASSHGRVQTEAFF
DNA: TGCGCCAGCAGCCATGGCAGGGTGCAAACTGAAGCTTTCTTT
D: .
J: TRBJ1-1
size: .
V: TRBV4-3

CDR3: CASSGTGQYEQYF
DNA: TGTGCCAGCAGTGGGACAGGGCAGTACGAGCAGTACTTC
D: TRBD1
J: TRBJ2-7
size: few
V: TRBV25-1

CDR3: CASSYVAGGGNEQFF
DNA: TGTGCCAGCAGTTACGTAGCGGGGGGTGGCAATGAGCAGTTCTTC
D: TRBD2
J: TRBJ2-1
size: .
V: TRBV6-5

CDR3: CSVQSGETQYF
DNA: TGCAGTGTTCAGTCGGGGGAGACCCAGTACTTC
D: .
J: TRBJ2-5
size: .
V: TRBV20-1

CDR3: CATSPWAGGSYEQYF
DNA: TGTGCCACTAGCCCCTGGGCAGGGGGGAGCTACGAGCAGTACTTC
D: .
J: TRBJ2-7
size: .
V: TRBV19

CDR3: CASRKQGANTEAFF
DNA: TGTGCCAGCAGGAAACAGGGGGCGAACACTGAAGCTTTCTTT
D: TRBD1
J: TRBJ1-1
size: .
V: TRBV2

CDR3: CASSPAGGGYSNQPQHF
DNA: TGTGCCAGCAGCCCCGCGGGTGGGGGGTATAGCAATCAGCCCCAGCATTTT
D: .
J: TRBJ1-5
size: once
V: TRBV7-9

CDR3: CASSEEGNYGYTF
DNA: TGTGCCAGCAGTGAGGAGGGCAACTATGGCTACACCTTC
D: .
J: TRBJ1-2
size: .
V: TRBV2

CDR3: CASSLVSTEEGAHQETQYF
DNA: TGTGCCAGCAGCTTAGTTTCAACGGAGGAGGGGGCGCACCAAGAGACCCAGTACTTC
D: .
J: TRBJ2-5
size: .
V: TRBV7-9

CDR3: CASSKTDRETEAFF
DNA: TGTGCCAGCAGCAAAACGGACAGGGAGACTGAAGCTTTCTTT
D: .
J: TRBJ1-1
size: .
V: TRBV21-1

CDR3: CASSQVGTGGRNGYTF
DNA: TGCGCCAGCAGCCAAGTAGGGACAGGGGGGAGAAATGGCTACACCTTC
D: TRBD1
J: TRBJ1-2
size: .
V: TRBV4-1